A single T cell receptor (beta chain) is shown here with its context. Germline V gene data show CDR1 as SGDLS and CDR2 as YYNGEE. The CDR3 is 17 residues long. The V end lost 9 bases, the J end lost 0 bases, and 19 bases lay between the germline ends. The record originates from a study of T cell responses to AZD1222 COVID-19 vaccine. Clones were sequenced by immunoSEQ multiplex PCR, and TCRdb holds only the in-frame ones, with some missing. The sample has more than 150,000 clones, about 89% seen once. The sequence was collected from an adult who received the AZD1222 COVID-19 vaccine. Material: peripheral blood, obtained 28 days after the second AZD1222 dose. The chain has TRBV9 and TRBJ1-6; TRBD1 is a possible D gene (6 bases). The CDR3 reads CANQQGAQSSYNSPLHF. As DNA, the CDR3 is TGTGCCAACCAACAGGGAGCCCAAAGCTCCTATAATTCACCCCTCCACTTT.